These T cell receptor beta chains were read from a single sample in a study of cytomegalovirus exposure and HLA in healthy donors. Some clones are missing from TCRdb's copy, which holds only in-frame ones; the method was immunoSEQ multiplex PCR. The data show about 180,000 clones, over 65% seen once. The sequencing sample was made of PBMCs. These TCRs come from a man aged 18-30 years in good health and CMV-seronegative. The CDR3 runs from the conserved cysteine through the conserved F or W. Each record gives: D gene, V gene, J gene, clone size, CDR3 DNA, CDR3 protein. The D gene is left open where the match is weak. The size field is filled for only some rows; it gives once, few, many or a size class.

D gene: -
V gene: TRBV10-3
J gene: TRBJ2-2
clone size: -
CDR3 DNA: TGTGCCACGGGGGACCGGAGGGGCACCGGGGAGCTGTTTTTT
CDR3 protein: CATGDRRGTGELFF

D gene: TRBD1
V gene: TRBV30
J gene: TRBJ2-7
clone size: -
CDR3 DNA: TGTGCCTGGAGGCCCCGGGACAGGCTGGGCGAGCAGTACTTC
CDR3 protein: CAWRPRDRLGEQYF

D gene: -
V gene: TRBV30
J gene: TRBJ1-5
clone size: once
CDR3 DNA: TGTGCCTGGAGCCCCCTCACAGGTGTGGGCAATCAGCCCCAGCATTTT
CDR3 protein: CAWSPLTGVGNQPQHF

D gene: TRBD2
V gene: TRBV7-9
J gene: TRBJ2-1
clone size: -
CDR3 DNA: TGTGCCAGCAGCCCACCACTAGCGGGGGGTCCTAATGAGCAGTTCTTC
CDR3 protein: CASSPPLAGGPNEQFF

D gene: TRBD2
V gene: TRBV9
J gene: TRBJ2-4
clone size: -
CDR3 DNA: TGTGCCAGCAGCGCCCTGGCGGGAGGGCTTGGGGGCATTCAGTACTTC
CDR3 protein: CASSALAGGLGGIQYF

D gene: TRBD1
V gene: TRBV19
J gene: TRBJ1-4
clone size: -
CDR3 DNA: TGTGCCAGTAGTATCTCGGGGACAGGGCAGGAAAAACTGTTTTTT
CDR3 protein: CASSISGTGQEKLFF

D gene: TRBD1
V gene: TRBV5-6
J gene: TRBJ2-2
clone size: -
CDR3 DNA: TGTGCCAGCAGCTTGATGGGACAGGGGAGCACCGGGGAGCTGTTTTTT
CDR3 protein: CASSLMGQGSTGELFF

D gene: -
V gene: TRBV5-6
J gene: TRBJ1-2
clone size: few
CDR3 DNA: TGTGCCAGCAGCTTGGTTGCGGGAAACTATGGCTACACCTTC
CDR3 protein: CASSLVAGNYGYTF

D gene: -
V gene: TRBV28
J gene: TRBJ1-2
clone size: -
CDR3 DNA: TGTGCCAGCAGTTTAGCGACAGCCTATGGCTACACCTTC
CDR3 protein: CASSLATAYGYTF

D gene: TRBD1
V gene: TRBV5-4
J gene: TRBJ1-1
clone size: -
CDR3 DNA: TGTGCCAGCAGCCGGGACAGCCAGAACACTGAAGCTTTCTTT
CDR3 protein: CASSRDSQNTEAFF

D gene: -
V gene: TRBV18
J gene: TRBJ2-7
clone size: -
CDR3 DNA: TGTGCCAGCTCGCTTCGTCAGGGGACAACAACCTACGAGCAGTACTTC
CDR3 protein: CASSLRQGTTTYEQYF